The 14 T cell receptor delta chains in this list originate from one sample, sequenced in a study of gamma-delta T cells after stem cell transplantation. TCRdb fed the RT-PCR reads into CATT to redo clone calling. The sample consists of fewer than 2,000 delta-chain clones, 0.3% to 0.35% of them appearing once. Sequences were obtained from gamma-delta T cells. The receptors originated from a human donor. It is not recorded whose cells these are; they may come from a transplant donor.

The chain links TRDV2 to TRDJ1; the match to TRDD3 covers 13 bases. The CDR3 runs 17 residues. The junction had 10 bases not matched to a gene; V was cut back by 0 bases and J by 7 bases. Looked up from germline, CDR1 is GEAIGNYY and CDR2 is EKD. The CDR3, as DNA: TGTGCCTGTGACACCGGAGGTGTACTGGGGGATACGGGTAAACTCATCTTT. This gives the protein CACDTGGVLGDTGKLIF.

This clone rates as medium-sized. This CDR3 reads CACDPLGDYTDKLIF. As DNA, the CDR3 is TGTGCCTGTGATCCACTGGGGGATTACACCGATAAACTCATCTTT. The chain joins TRDV2 to TRDJ1; 10 bases fit TRDD3. Germline trimming cut 4 bases from V and 0 bases from J; bases unmatched to any gene: 4. Germline CDR1 and CDR2: GEAIGNYY and EKD. The CDR3 has 15 amino acids.

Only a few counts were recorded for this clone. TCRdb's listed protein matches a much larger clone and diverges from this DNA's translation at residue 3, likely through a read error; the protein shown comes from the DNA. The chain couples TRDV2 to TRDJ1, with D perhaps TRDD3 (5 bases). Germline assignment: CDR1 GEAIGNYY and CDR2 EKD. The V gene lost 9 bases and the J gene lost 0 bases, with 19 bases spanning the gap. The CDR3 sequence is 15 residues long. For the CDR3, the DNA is TGTGCCCGCCTAAAGCTGGGAGGGGACACCGATAAACTCATCTTT. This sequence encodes CARLKLGGDTDKLIF.

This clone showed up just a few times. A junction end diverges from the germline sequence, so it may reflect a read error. CDR3 loop: CACGTTPSTGVERTDKLIF. CDR3 DNA: TGTGCCTGTGGCACCACTCCCAGTACTGGGGTCGAAAGGACCGATAAACTCATCTTT. This rearrangement joins TRDV2 to TRDJ1; 7 nucleotides match TRDD3. Germline V gene data show CDR1 as GEAIGNYY and CDR2 as EKD. The CDR3 runs to 19 residues.

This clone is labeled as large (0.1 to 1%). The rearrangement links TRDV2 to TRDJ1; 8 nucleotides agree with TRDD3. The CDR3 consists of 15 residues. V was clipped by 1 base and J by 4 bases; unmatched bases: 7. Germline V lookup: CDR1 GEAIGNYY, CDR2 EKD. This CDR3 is CACDTVGIRGDKLIF. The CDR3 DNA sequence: TGTGCCTGTGACACAGTAGGGATACGAGGCGATAAACTCATCTTT.

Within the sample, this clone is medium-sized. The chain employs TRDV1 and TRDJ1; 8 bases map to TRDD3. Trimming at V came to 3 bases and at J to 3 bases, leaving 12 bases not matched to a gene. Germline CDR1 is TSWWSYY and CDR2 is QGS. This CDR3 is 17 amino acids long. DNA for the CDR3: TGTGCTCTTGGGGACACCCTGGGGATACCATTTGCCGATAAACTCATCTTT. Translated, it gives CALGDTLGIPFADKLIF.

The CDR3 nucleotides read TGTGCCTGTGACCCGGTGACTACTGGGGGATTGTACACCGATAAACTCATCTTT. This codes for CACDPVTTGGLYTDKLIF. This chain links TRDV2 with TRDJ1; 10 nucleotides match TRDD3. This CDR3 has 18 amino acids. With V trimmed by 3 bases and J by 0 bases, 12 bases remained unmatched. In germline, CDR1 is GEAIGNYY, CDR2 EKD.

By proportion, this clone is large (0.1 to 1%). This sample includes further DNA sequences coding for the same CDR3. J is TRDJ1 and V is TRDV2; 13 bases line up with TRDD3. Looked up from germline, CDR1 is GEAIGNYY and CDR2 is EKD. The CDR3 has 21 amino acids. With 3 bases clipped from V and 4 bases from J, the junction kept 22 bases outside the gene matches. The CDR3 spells CACDDIPAPATGGYANDKLIF. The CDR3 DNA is TGTGCCTGTGACGATATTCCCGCCCCAGCTACTGGGGGATACGCGAACGATAAACTCATCTTT.

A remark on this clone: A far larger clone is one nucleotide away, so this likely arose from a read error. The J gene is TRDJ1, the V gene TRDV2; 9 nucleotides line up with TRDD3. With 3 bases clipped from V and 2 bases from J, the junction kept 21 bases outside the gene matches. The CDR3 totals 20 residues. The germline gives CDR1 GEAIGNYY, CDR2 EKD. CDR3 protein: CACDPTSPALGDGWTDKLIF. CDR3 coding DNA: TGTGCCTGTGACCCCACTTCCCCTGCACTGGGGGACGGTTGGACCGATAAACTCATCTTT.

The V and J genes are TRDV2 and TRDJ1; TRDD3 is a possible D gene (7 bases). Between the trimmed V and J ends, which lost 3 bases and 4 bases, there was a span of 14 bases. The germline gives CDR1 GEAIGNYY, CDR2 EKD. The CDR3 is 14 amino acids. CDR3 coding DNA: TGTGCCTGTGACGTACTGGGGAAATACGATAAACTCATCTTT. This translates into CACDVLGKYDKLIF.

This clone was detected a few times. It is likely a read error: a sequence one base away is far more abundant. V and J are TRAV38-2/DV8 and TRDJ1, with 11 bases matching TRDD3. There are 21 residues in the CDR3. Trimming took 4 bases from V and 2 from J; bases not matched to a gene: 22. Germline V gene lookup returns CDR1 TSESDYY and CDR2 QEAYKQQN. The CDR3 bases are TGTGCTTATAGGGCACTTTCCTACTCCTGGGGGATACACGTGAGTACCGATAAACTCATCTTT. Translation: CAYRALSYSWGIHVSTDKLIF.

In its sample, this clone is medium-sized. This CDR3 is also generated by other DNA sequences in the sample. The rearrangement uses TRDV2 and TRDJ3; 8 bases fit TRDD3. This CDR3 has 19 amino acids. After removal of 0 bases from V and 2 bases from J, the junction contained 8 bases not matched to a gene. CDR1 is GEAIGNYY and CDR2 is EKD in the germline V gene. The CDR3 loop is CACDTAAGGTTWDTRQMFF. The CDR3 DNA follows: TGTGCCTGTGACACCGCGGCTGGGGGAACTACCTGGGACACCCGACAGATGTTTTTC.

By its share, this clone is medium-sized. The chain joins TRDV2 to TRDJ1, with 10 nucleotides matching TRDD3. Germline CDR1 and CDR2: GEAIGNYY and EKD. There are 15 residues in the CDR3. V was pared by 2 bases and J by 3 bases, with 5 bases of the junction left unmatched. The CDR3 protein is CACDKLGDNADKLIF. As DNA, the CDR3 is TGTGCCTGTGACAAGCTGGGGGATAATGCCGATAAACTCATCTTT.

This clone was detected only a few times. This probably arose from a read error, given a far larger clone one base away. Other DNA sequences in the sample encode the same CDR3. CDR3 protein: CACDPAGGSHSSWDTRQMFF. The CDR3 DNA reads TGTGCCTGTGACCCTGCTGGGGGTTCCCATAGCTCCTGGGACACCCGACAGATGTTTTTC. This rearrangement joins TRDV2 to TRDJ3; 7 bases map to TRDD3. The ends lost 3 bases at V and 0 bases at J; junction bases unmatched: 13. CDR3 length equals 20 residues. Germline loops: CDR1 GEAIGNYY, CDR2 EKD.